This T cell receptor (beta chain) was sequenced during a study of cytomegalovirus exposure and HLA in healthy donors. Study information: Both the roughly 120 validation repertoires and the approximately 640 first-cohort repertoires used the same platform, as reported by a later analysis. Study-level results: The study put 160 or so TCR beta chains on its list as cytomegalovirus-associated. The study found most TCR sequences rare, yet found some public TCRs in many donors.

Assay used: immunoSEQ multiplex PCR; TCRdb lists only in-frame clones, some missing. This table has 97,000 or so clones, about 95% appearing once. Germline lookup yields CDR1 MDHEN and CDR2 SYDVKM. The V and J ends lost 5 bases and 6 bases respectively, with 16 bases between them. The CDR3 length is 14 residues. Concerning this clone itself: Its target is not known.

The rearrangement uses TRBV28 and TRBJ1-2, with no clear D. The sample was PBMCs. This sequence was found in a woman aged 18-29 years in good health and CMV-seronegative. CDR3 region: CASSTPAGANGYTF. The CDR3 DNA reads as TGTGCCAGCAGTACTCCAGCGGGCGCGAATGGCTACACCTTC.